One and the same sample provided the 16 T cell receptor beta chains below, sequenced in a study of identifying expanded T cells in peripheral blood. Measured with immunoSEQ multiplex PCR; TCRdb has only the in-frame clones, and not every one. Among over 85,000 clones, approximately 88% were seen once, and the ten largest hold roughly an eighth. Sequencing was carried out using blood. Every receptor here comes from a person aged 18-69 years in good health.

The V and J genes are TRBV30 and TRBJ2-7; weak D call: TRBD1 (5 bases). Trimming stripped 1 base from V and 5 bases from J, with 12 bases between. Per the germline V gene, CDR1 is GTSNPN and CDR2 is SVGIG (reference sequence). The CDR3 covers 13 residues. CDR3 in amino acids: CAWSERQGDEQYF. The DNA of the CDR3 is TGTGCCTGGAGTGAAAGGCAGGGCGACGAGCAGTACTTC.

The V call is TRBV5-1, the J call TRBJ1-2; no clear D. The CDR3 covers 14 residues. V was cut by 0 bases and J by 7 bases, with 13 bases left in between. Germline lookup yields CDR1 SGHRS and CDR2 YFSETQ. The CDR3 DNA reads TGCGCCAGCAGCTTGGAGGTGGTCGCTCGTGGCTACACCTTC. Residues: CASSLEVVARGYTF.

Here the CDR3 reads CASAPGRTGELFF. CDR3 sequence (DNA): TGTGCCAGCGCCCCAGGGAGGACCGGGGAGCTGTTTTTT. The chain combines TRBV5-8 with TRBJ2-2, with D tentatively TRBD2 (6 bases). V was trimmed by 7 bases and J by 5 bases, leaving 12 bases between them. In germline, CDR1 is SGHTS, CDR2 YDEGEE. There are 13 residues in the CDR3.

The rearrangement links TRBV5-8 to TRBJ2-7; the D is unclear. The V gene's germline CDR1 is SGHTS and CDR2 YDEGEE. The CDR3 has 14 residues. Trimming stripped 4 bases from V and 2 bases from J, with 13 bases between. CDR3 residues: CASSRLHGTYEQYF. In DNA, the CDR3 is TGTGCCAGCAGCCGATTGCACGGAACCTACGAGCAGTACTTC.

The chain is built from TRBV19 and TRBJ2-7; 8 bases agree with TRBD1. Germline V gene data show CDR1 as LNHDA and CDR2 as SQIVND (reference sequence). CDR3 length equals 14 residues. Germline trimming cut 4 bases from V and 5 bases from J; bases unmatched to any gene: 7. Here the CDR3 reads CASSTDRARNEQYF. The CDR3 region has the DNA TGTGCCAGTAGTACGGACAGGGCAAGGAACGAGCAGTACTTC.

The chain employs TRBV25-1 and TRBJ2-7, with D perhaps matching TRBD2 (6 bases). Trimming took off 4 bases at V and 2 bases at J, with 9 bases between the two ends. CDR3 size: 13 residues. CDR1 is MGHDK and CDR2 is SYGVNS in the germline V gene. This CDR3 reads CASSGGGTYEQYF. As DNA, the CDR3 is TGTGCCAGCAGTGGAGGAGGGACCTACGAGCAGTACTTC.

V usage is TRBV2 and J usage is TRBJ1-5, with 11 bases lining up with TRBD1. This CDR3 has 15 residues. CDR1 and CDR2 from the germline V gene are SNHLY and FYNNEI. Trimming at V came to 8 bases and at J to 6 bases, leaving 9 bases not matched to a gene. CDR3 coding DNA: TGTGCCAGCGAAAAGGACAGGGGGCACGGTCAGCCCCAGCATTTT. Translation gives CASEKDRGHGQPQHF.

This chain joins TRBV6-5 and TRBJ1-5, with 7 bases lining up with TRBD1. The CDR3 has 13 amino acids. J gave up 8 bases and V 5 bases, and 6 bases lay outside the gene matches. Germline V lookup: CDR1 MNHEY, CDR2 SVGAGI. The CDR3 region has the DNA TGTGCCAGCAGTCGGGACAGTCTGGAGCCCCAGCATTTT. Protein: CASSRDSLEPQHF.

V is TRBV6-1 and J is TRBJ2-5, with D possibly TRBD2 on 6 matching bases. The CDR3 sequence is 13 residues long. V lost 7 bases and J lost 2, with 11 bases in between. Per germline, CDR1 MNHNS and CDR2 SASEGT. In DNA form, the CDR3 reads TGTGCCAGCAATTTCGGGGGACAAGAGACCCAGTACTTC. Translation gives CASNFGGQETQYF.

This clone came up a few times. The gene calls are TRBV7-8 and TRBJ2-1; 7 bases match TRBD1. The CDR3 has 14 residues. CDR1 is SGHVS, CDR2 FQNEAQ, per germline. V was clipped by 7 bases and J by 6 bases; unmatched bases: 9. DNA of the CDR3: TGTGCCAGCAACCGACAGGGTGACATCAATGAGCAGTTCTTC. Encoded protein: CASNRQGDINEQFF. Variable domain in full (rest from reference TRBV7-8 and TRBJ2-1): GAGVSQSPRYKVAKRGQDVALRCDPISGHVSLFWYQQALGQGPEFLTYFQNEAQLDKSGLPSDRFFAERPEGSVSTLKIQRTQQEDSAVYLCASNRQGDINEQFFGPGTRLTVL.

The rearrangement links TRBV5-1 to TRBJ2-5; D may be TRBD2 (5 bases). V was pared by 4 bases and J by 4 bases, with 8 bases between. From germline, CDR1 is SGHRS and CDR2 YFSETQ. The CDR3 loop spans 12 amino acids. The CDR3 reads CASSHSGETQYF. The CDR3 DNA is TGCGCCAGCAGCCACAGCGGAGAGACCCAGTACTTC.

The chain combines TRBV4-1 with TRBJ2-1; 10 bases align to TRBD2. The CDR3 spans 15 residues. The germline CDR1 and CDR2 sequences are MGHRA and YSYEKL. Trimming took 3 bases from V and 7 from J; bases not matched to a gene: 6. The CDR3 bases are TGCGCCAGCAGCCAGAGCGGGAGGGCCTTTAATGAGCAGTTCTTC. It specifies CASSQSGRAFNEQFF.

The CDR3 is CASSLALRENNEQFF. The CDR3 DNA sequence: TGTGCCAGCAGCTTAGCGCTTCGGGAGAACAATGAGCAGTTCTTC. J is TRBJ2-1 and V is TRBV11-1; tentative D call: TRBD2 (6 bases). The CDR3 has 15 residues. Per the germline V gene, CDR1 is SGHAT and CDR2 is FQDESV (reference sequence). The ends were cut back, 0 bases at V and 5 bases at J, with 11 bases in the middle.

V and J are TRBV21-1 and TRBJ2-6; the table gives TRBD1 as D, unverified against the DNA. TRBV21-1 is described as a pseudogene. CDR3 length equals 16 residues. The CDR3 region is CATTRGENSGANVLTF. The CDR3 region has the DNA TGTGCCACCACCAGGGGGGAAAACTCTGGGGCCAACGTCCTGACTTTC.

This chain joins TRBV5-4 and TRBJ1-1, with D hard to call. V lost 5 bases and J lost 0, with 5 bases in between. The CDR3 has 12 amino acids. The germline CDR1 and CDR2 sequences are SGHNT and YYREEE (reference sequence). The CDR3, as DNA: TGTGCCAGCAGAGGGTTGAACACTGAAGCTTTCTTT. This translates into CASRGLNTEAFF. The full variable domain, rest sourced from reference TRBV5-4 and TRBJ1-1, is ETGVTQSPTHLIKTRGQQVTLRCSSQSGHNTVSWYQQALGQGPQFIFQYYREEENGRGNFPPRFSGLQFPNYSSELNVNALELDDSALYLCASRGLNTEAFFGQGTRLTVV.

The rearrangement uses TRBV19 and TRBJ2-5; no firm D call. The V gene lost 3 bases and the J gene lost 1 base, with 9 bases spanning the gap. CDR1 is LNHDA and CDR2 is SQIVND in the germline V gene (reference sequence). The CDR3 runs 14 residues. CDR3 protein: CASSIQIFQETQYF. The DNA for the CDR3 is TGTGCCAGTAGTATCCAGATATTCCAAGAGACCCAGTACTTC. The variable domain in full, with the rest retrieved from reference TRBV19 and TRBJ2-5, is DGGITQSPKYLFRKEGQNVTLSCEQNLNHDAMYWYRQDPGQGLRLIYYSQIVNDFQKGDIAEGYSVSREKKESFPLTVTSAQKNPTAFYLCASSIQIFQETQYFGPGTRLLVL.